These 12 T cell receptor beta chains originate from one sample sequenced in a study of blood T cells in healthy people across ages. Next came a second PCR, run for about 7 to 11 cycles, which used a sample-barcoded 5' primer along with a J-beta primer mix. In TCRdb, the 5' RACE reads were re-called with MiXCR into one record per CDR3 protein. The sample lists roughly 2 million distinct CDR3 sequences, about 50% occurring once. Material for sequencing was blood. The source of these receptors is a woman aged 35 to 49 in good health.

In this sample, this clonotype turned up once. V usage is TRBV20-1 and J usage is TRBJ2-4; 13 bases map to TRBD2. The end of the DNA aligns better with TRBJ2-5, so the J call may be wrong. The CDR3 runs to 14 residues. CDR1 is DFQATT, CDR2 SNEGSKA, per germline (reference sequence). In DNA, the CDR3 is TGCAGTGCTATTAGGACTAGCGGGGGTGAGACCCAGTACTTC. Encoded protein: CSAIRTSGGETQYF.

This clonotype has only a few counts. V usage is TRBV18 and J usage is TRBJ2-7; D possibly corresponds to TRBD2 (5 bases). The assigned J gene may be wrong: the sequence end matches TRBJ2-5 better. This CDR3 spans 14 amino acids. Germline CDR1 reads KGHSH; CDR2 reads LQKENI. CDR3 in DNA: TGTGCCAGCTCAATTACCGCCCCGGGGGAGACCCAGTACTTC. It encodes CASSITAPGETQYF.

In DNA form, the CDR3 reads TGTGCCAGCAGTTTGGGGAGCGGGGGTTGGCACGAGCAGTACTTC. Translating gives CASSLGSGGWHEQYF. The chain has TRBV27 and TRBJ2-7, with TRBD2 identical over 8 bases. Germline V CDR1 and CDR2: MNHEY, SMNVEV (reference sequence). This CDR3 contains 15 residues. V lost 3 bases to trimming and J lost 5 bases; unmatched junction nucleotides: 9.

The gene calls are TRBV24-1 and TRBJ2-3, with a possible D match to TRBD2 (5 bases). With 9 bases removed from V and 6 bases from J, the gap between germline ends came to 9 bases. The CDR3 runs 11 residues. Looked up from germline, CDR1 is KGHDR and CDR2 is SFDVKD. The CDR3 spells CATEGRDTQYF. CDR3 nucleotides: TGTGCCACCGAGGGAAGGGATACGCAGTATTTT.

The chain uses TRBV20-1 and TRBJ2-5, with 8 bases matching TRBD2. With V trimmed by 7 bases and J by 3 bases, 10 bases remained unmatched. Germline V CDR1 and CDR2: DFQATT, SNEGSKA (reference sequence). The CDR3 has 14 amino acids. CDR3 amino acids: CSGRVRREEETQYF. The DNA for the CDR3 is TGCAGTGGGCGAGTTCGGCGGGAGGAAGAGACCCAGTACTTC.

The chain couples TRBV20-1 to TRBJ1-2; D call uncertain. The germline CDR1 and CDR2 sequences are DFQATT and SNEGSKA (reference sequence). Trimming cost V 4 bases and J 6 bases, with 18 bases left between them. The CDR3 sequence is 14 residues long. CDR3 sequence reads: CSATDQRSPNGYTF. CDR3 in DNA: TGCAGTGCTACCGACCAGAGGTCACCTAATGGCTACACCTTC.

The rearrangement links TRBV4-3 to TRBJ1-5; D unclear. V was pared by 0 bases and J by 2 bases, with 8 bases between. The V gene's germline CDR1 is LGHNA and CDR2 YSLEER. The CDR3 consists of 15 residues. CDR3 in amino acids: CASSQEFGGNQPQHF. For the CDR3, the DNA is TGCGCCAGCAGCCAAGAGTTTGGAGGCAATCAGCCCCAGCATTTT.

The chain joins TRBV4-3 to TRBJ1-2, with a weak D call TRBD1 (6 bases). Trimming removed 2 bases from V and 8 bases from J, with 12 bases in between. The CDR3 has 13 amino acids. Germline CDR1 and CDR2: LGHNA and YSLEER. CDR3: CASSQFEGGGYTF. The CDR3 coding sequence is TGCGCCAGCAGCCAATTTGAGGGGGGGGGCTACACCTTC.

This clonotype was counted once. The chain has TRBV28 and TRBJ2-4, with 7 bases aligning to TRBD2. The V segment lost 4 bases and the J segment 13 bases; nucleotides outside the gene matches: 19. In germline, CDR1 is MDHEN, CDR2 SYDVKM. The CDR3 is 16 amino acids. The CDR3 protein is CASSSGGRSLSYKQYF. The CDR3 DNA sequence: TGTGCCAGCAGTTCGGGCGGGAGAAGTTTATCCTACAAGCAGTACTTC.

The rearrangement links TRBV4-3 to TRBJ2-5, with 8 bases matching TRBD1. Near its end, the DNA agrees better with TRBJ2-7, so the J call may be wrong. There are 15 residues in the CDR3. In germline, CDR1 is LGHNA, CDR2 YSLEER. This chain's CDR3 is CASGLKETGASEQYF. CDR3 in DNA: TGCGCCAGCGGCCTGAAGGAGACAGGGGCGTCCGAGCAGTACTTC.

The V call is TRBV25-1, the J call TRBJ2-3; 7 nucleotides match TRBD2. Germline values: CDR1 MGHDK, CDR2 SYGVNS. The CDR3 is 14 residues long. Germline trimming cut 3 bases from V and 2 bases from J; bases unmatched to any gene: 2. CDR3 loop: CASSEAGVTDTQYF. As DNA, the CDR3 is TGTGCCAGCAGTGAGGCGGGGGTCACAGATACGCAGTATTTT.

The table lists this clonotype with a count of one. The chain employs TRBV12-5 and TRBJ2-3; D possibly uses TRBD1 or TRBD2 (6 bases each). The germline V gene encodes CDR1 LGHNT and CDR2 FRNRAP. V lost 4 bases, J lost 2 bases, and 16 bases lay in between. CDR3 length: 16 residues. The CDR3 is CASGSEQGGPTDTQYF. CDR3 DNA sequence: TGTGCTAGTGGTTCGGAACAGGGAGGACCCACAGATACGCAGTATTTT.